This passage covers 17 T cell receptor beta chains from one sample sequenced in a study of cytomegalovirus exposure and HLA in healthy donors (dated by TCRdb to about 2017). The library was built by means of the immunoSEQ multiplex PCR assay. For the multiplex PCR, a mixture combining 60 forward primers for TCR Vbeta segments and 13 reverse primers for TCR Jbeta segments was used. As stored in TCRdb, this immuneACCESS dataset retains in-frame rearrangements with V and J assigned. A fraction of the clones does not appear; measured against another copy, unresolved V genes explain less than half of the discrepancy, and the remainder lacks a known reason. The sample records about 110,000 clones, 71% of which are singletons. The ten biggest clones cover 2.5% to 3.5% of the sample. Input material: PBMCs. The receptors derive from a female donor in good health and CMV-seronegative.

This chain uses TRBV7-6 with TRBJ2-3; 8 nucleotides line up with TRBD2. This CDR3 spans 16 amino acids. Trimming at V came to 5 bases and at J to 2 bases, leaving 9 bases not matched to a gene. The germline gives CDR1 SGHVS, CDR2 FNYEAQ. The CDR3 protein is CASSVLAGRATDTQYF. The CDR3 coding sequence is TGTGCCAGCAGCGTGTTAGCGGGGAGGGCCACAGATACGCAGTATTTT.

This clone was seen a few times. The DNA for the CDR3 is TGCGCCAGCAGTCAGTCGGGCCAAAGGGGAGGCTCTGGAAACACCATATATTTT. Residues: CASSQSGQRGGSGNTIYF. The chain uses TRBV23-1 and TRBJ1-3, with D possibly TRBD1 on 5 matching bases. TRBV23-1 belongs to the ORF category, with a function that is uncertain. Between the trimmed V and J ends, which lost 3 bases and 0 bases, there was a span of 18 bases. This CDR3 region has 18 residues.

In this sample, this clone turned up a few times. This CDR3 is CASSFGSAGGELFF. CDR3 in DNA: TGCGCCAGCAGCTTTGGCTCCGCCGGGGGGGAGCTGTTTTTT. J is TRBJ2-2 and V is TRBV5-1; no reliable D call. The length of the CDR3 is 14 residues. V lost 2 bases, J lost 8 bases, and 13 bases lay in between. Germline values: CDR1 SGHRS, CDR2 YFSETQ.

Comment on this clone: Other DNA sequences within the sample encode an identical CDR3. The chain carries TRBV5-1 and TRBJ1-2; a possible D gene is TRBD1 (6 bases). The CDR3 contains 14 residues. V lost 5 bases, J lost 2 bases, and 13 bases lay in between. Per the germline V gene, CDR1 is SGHRS and CDR2 is YFSETQ. CDR3: CASRSPGENYGYTF. CDR3 nucleotide sequence: TGCGCCAGCAGATCCCCAGGGGAGAACTATGGCTACACCTTC. Looking up the rest from reference TRBV5-1 and TRBJ1-2 gives the full variable domain: KAGVTQTPRYLIKTRGQQVTLSCSPISGHRSVSWYQQTPGQGLQFLFEYFSETQRNKGNFPGRFSGRQFSNSRSEMNVSTLELGDSALYLCASRSPGENYGYTFGSGTRLTVV.

This chain connects TRBV9 to TRBJ1-1; D perhaps matches TRBD1 (5 bases). V was clipped by 5 bases and J by 1 base, with 9 bases between them. Per germline, CDR1 SGDLS and CDR2 YYNGEE. There are 13 residues in the CDR3. The CDR3 loop reads CASRGEGNTEAFF. The CDR3 bases are TGTGCCAGCAGGGGGGAGGGGAACACTGAAGCTTTCTTT. Full variable domain (outside the CDR3, taken from reference TRBV9 and TRBJ1-1): DSGVTQTPKHLITATGQRVTLRCSPRSGDLSVYWYQQSLDQGLQFLIQYYNGEERAKGNILERFSAQQFPDLHSELNLSSLELGDSALYFCASRGEGNTEAFFGQGTRLTVV.

In its sample, this clone was seen once. V usage is TRBV10-3 and J usage is TRBJ2-3, with D tentatively TRBD2 (5 bases). Per the germline V gene, CDR1 is ENHRY and CDR2 is SYGVKD. The CDR3 runs to 10 residues. Trimming removed 10 bases from V and 6 bases from J, with 8 bases in between. The CDR3 spells CATGLDTQYF. CDR3 nucleotides: TGTGCCACCGGACTCGATACGCAGTATTTT.

This clone was found a few times. This rearrangement joins TRBV21-1 to TRBJ2-1; TRBD1 is the table's D call and was not checked against the DNA. TRBV21-1 is termed a pseudogene. There are 13 residues in the CDR3. DNA of the CDR3: TGTGCCAGTAGACAGGGCGCCTACAATGAGCAGTTCTTC. This gives the protein CASRQGAYNEQFF.

This chain joins TRBV6-4 and TRBJ2-3, with D possibly TRBD1 on 6 matching bases. With 4 bases removed from V and 6 bases from J, the gap between germline ends came to 11 bases. This CDR3 has 13 residues. Germline V CDR1 and CDR2: MRHNA, SNTAGT. The CDR3 DNA follows: TGTGCCAGCAGTGCGACAGGAGAGGATACGCAGTATTTT. Its translation is CASSATGEDTQYF.

This clone showed up just a few times. The V call is TRBV6-6, the J call TRBJ2-3; D gene uncertain. Germline V gene lookup returns CDR1 MNHNY and CDR2 SVGAGI (reference sequence). The CDR3 consists of 13 residues. V shed 6 bases and J shed 2 bases, with 9 bases lying between them. The CDR3 nucleotides are TGTGCCAGCAGCGCCGACAACACAGATACGCAGTATTTT. Translated: CASSADNTDTQYF.

The table lists this clone with a few counts. The rearrangement joins TRBV9 to TRBJ1-2; TRBD1 agrees at 8 bases. This CDR3 has 16 amino acids. V lost 0 bases and J lost 6; bases outside the gene matches: 10. Per the germline V gene, CDR1 is SGDLS and CDR2 is YYNGEE. CDR3 loop: CASSVEVTGGEDGYTF. The CDR3 DNA sequence: TGTGCCAGCAGCGTAGAGGTCACAGGGGGTGAGGATGGCTACACCTTC.

This chain joins TRBV7-3 and TRBJ2-1; D is undetermined. V was clipped by 5 bases and J by 10 bases, with 15 bases between them. This CDR3 is built from 13 residues. Germline V gene sequence: CDR1 SGHTA, CDR2 FQGTGA. The DNA for the CDR3 is TGTGCCAGCAGCCCGATAAGGTCCAGGGAGCAGTTCTTC. Translation: CASSPIRSREQFF.

The chain joins TRBV4-3 to TRBJ2-7, with 10 bases aligning to TRBD2. Germline values: CDR1 LGHNA, CDR2 YSLEER. This CDR3 contains 16 residues. V was pared by 1 base and J by 2 bases, with 5 bases of the junction left unmatched. The CDR3: CASSQGSGRAAYEQYF. The CDR3 DNA reads TGCGCCAGCAGCCAAGGCAGCGGGAGGGCCGCCTACGAGCAGTACTTC.

This clone was detected only a few times. CDR3 bases: TGTGCCAGCAGCAAAGGTGGGTTCGGGACAGGGGGATTGCGGTATGGCTACACCTTC. Amino acids: CASSKGGFGTGGLRYGYTF. The chain recombines TRBV21-1 with TRBJ1-2; the table names TRBD1, a call not compared with the DNA. TRBV21-1 is described as a pseudogene. The CDR3 consists of 19 residues.

This clone was detected a few times. The chain carries TRBV5-4 and TRBJ2-3; D is possibly TRBD2 (5 bases). Germline V gene lookup returns CDR1 SGHNT and CDR2 YYREEE (reference sequence). CDR3 length: 14 residues. V lost 1 base to trimming and J lost 2 bases, with 8 bases between them. CDR3 region: CASSLRAATDTQYF. CDR3 DNA: TGTGCCAGCAGCTTGCGAGCGGCCACAGATACGCAGTATTTT.

The chain is built from TRBV7-2 and TRBJ2-1, with 9 bases fitting TRBD2. The CDR3 is 15 residues long. CDR1 and CDR2 from the germline V gene are SGHTA and FQGNSA. V lost 2 bases and J lost 3; bases outside the gene matches: 2. The CDR3 loop reads CASSLSSGGYNEQFF. The CDR3 nucleotides read TGTGCCAGCAGCTTAAGTAGCGGGGGCTACAATGAGCAGTTCTTC.

The chain links TRBV10-3 to TRBJ1-1; D ambiguous. The germline V and J ends were trimmed by 10 bases and 2 bases, with 11 bases remaining between them. The CDR3 is 12 residues long. CDR1 is ENHRY, CDR2 SYGVKD, per germline. This chain's CDR3 is CATRTGNTEAFF. Here the CDR3 DNA reads TGTGCCACCCGGACGGGAAACACTGAAGCTTTCTTT.

The gene calls are TRBV28 and TRBJ1-2, with 7 bases aligning to TRBD1. The CDR3 has 14 amino acids. The V and J ends lost 3 bases and 4 bases, in that order; junction bases with no gene match: 5. Looked up from germline, CDR1 is MDHEN and CDR2 is SYDVKM. The CDR3 DNA reads TGTGCCAGCAGTTTGATAGGGGGCCTCTATGGCTACACCTTC. It specifies CASSLIGGLYGYTF.